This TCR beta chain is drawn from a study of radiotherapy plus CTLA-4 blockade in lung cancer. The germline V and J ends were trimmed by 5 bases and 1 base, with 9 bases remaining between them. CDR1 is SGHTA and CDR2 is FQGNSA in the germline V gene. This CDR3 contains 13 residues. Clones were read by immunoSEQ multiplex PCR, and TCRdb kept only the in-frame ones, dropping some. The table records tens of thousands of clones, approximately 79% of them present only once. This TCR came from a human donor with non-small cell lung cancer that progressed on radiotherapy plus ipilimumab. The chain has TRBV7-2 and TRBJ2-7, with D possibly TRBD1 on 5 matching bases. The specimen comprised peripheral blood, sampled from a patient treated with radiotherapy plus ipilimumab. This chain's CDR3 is CASSLTESYEQYF. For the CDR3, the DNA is TGTGCCAGCAGCCTGACAGAATCCTACGAGCAGTACTTC. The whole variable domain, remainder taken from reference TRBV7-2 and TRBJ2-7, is GAGVSQSPSNKVTEKGKDVELRCDPISGHTALYWYRQSLGQGLEFLIYFQGNSAPDKSGLPSDRFSAERTGGSVSTLTIQRTQQEDSAVYLCASSLTESYEQYFGPGTRLTVT.